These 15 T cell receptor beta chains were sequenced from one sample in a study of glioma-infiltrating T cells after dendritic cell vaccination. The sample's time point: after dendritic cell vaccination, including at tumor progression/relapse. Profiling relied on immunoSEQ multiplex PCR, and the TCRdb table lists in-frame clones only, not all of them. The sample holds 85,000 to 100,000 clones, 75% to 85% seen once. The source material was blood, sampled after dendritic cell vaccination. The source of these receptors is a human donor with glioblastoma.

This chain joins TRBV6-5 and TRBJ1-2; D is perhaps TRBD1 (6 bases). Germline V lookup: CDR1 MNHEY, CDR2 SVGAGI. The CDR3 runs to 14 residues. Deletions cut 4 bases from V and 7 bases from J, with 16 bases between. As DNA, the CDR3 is TGTGCCAGCAGTTCCCCGGGGGGGGCTGGTGGCTACACCTTC. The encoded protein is CASSSPGGAGGYTF.

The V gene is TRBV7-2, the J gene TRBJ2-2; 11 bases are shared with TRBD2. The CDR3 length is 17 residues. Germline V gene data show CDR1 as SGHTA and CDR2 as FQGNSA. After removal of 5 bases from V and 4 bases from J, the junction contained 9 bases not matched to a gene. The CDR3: CASSVSTSGASTGELFF. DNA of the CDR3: TGTGCCAGCAGCGTATCGACTAGCGGGGCTTCCACCGGGGAGCTGTTTTTT.

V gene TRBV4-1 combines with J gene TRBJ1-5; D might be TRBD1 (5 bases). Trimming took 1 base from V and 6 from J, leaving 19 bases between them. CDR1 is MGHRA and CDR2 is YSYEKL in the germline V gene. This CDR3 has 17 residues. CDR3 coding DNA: TGCGCCAGCAGCCAAGGTTTAACCGGGACTCTTGGTCAGCCCCAGCATTTT. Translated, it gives CASSQGLTGTLGQPQHF.

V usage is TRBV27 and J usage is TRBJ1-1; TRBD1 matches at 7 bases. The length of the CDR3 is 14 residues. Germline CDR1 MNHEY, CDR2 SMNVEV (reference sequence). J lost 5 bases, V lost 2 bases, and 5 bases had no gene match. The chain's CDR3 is CASSLRQGRTEAFF. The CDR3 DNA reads TGTGCCAGCAGTTTACGACAGGGTAGAACTGAAGCTTTCTTT.

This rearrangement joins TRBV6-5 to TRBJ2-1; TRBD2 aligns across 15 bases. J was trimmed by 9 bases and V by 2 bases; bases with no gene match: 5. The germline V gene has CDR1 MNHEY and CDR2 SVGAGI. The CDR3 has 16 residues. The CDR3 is CASSYAPGLAGGEQFF. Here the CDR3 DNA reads TGTGCCAGCAGTTACGCTCCGGGACTAGCGGGAGGTGAGCAGTTCTTC.

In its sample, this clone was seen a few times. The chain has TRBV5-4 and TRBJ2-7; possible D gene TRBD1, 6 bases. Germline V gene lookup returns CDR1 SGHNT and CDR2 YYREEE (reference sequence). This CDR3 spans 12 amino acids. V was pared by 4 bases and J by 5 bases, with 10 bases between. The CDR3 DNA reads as TGTGCCAGCAGCCAAGGGGGTCACGAGCAGTACGTC. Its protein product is CASSQGGHEQYV.

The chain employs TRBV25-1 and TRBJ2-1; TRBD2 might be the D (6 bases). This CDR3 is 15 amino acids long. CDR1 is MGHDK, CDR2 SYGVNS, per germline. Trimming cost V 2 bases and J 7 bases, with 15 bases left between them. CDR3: CASSEIGASANEQFF. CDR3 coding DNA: TGTGCCAGCAGTGAAATCGGGGCTAGCGCGAATGAGCAGTTCTTC.

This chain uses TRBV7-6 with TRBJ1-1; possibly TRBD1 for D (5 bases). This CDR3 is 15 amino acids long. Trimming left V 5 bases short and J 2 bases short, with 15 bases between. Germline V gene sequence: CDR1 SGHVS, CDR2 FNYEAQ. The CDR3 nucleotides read TGTGCCAGCAGCAATTCGCCAGGGCGTAACACTGAAGCTTTCTTT. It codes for CASSNSPGRNTEAFF.

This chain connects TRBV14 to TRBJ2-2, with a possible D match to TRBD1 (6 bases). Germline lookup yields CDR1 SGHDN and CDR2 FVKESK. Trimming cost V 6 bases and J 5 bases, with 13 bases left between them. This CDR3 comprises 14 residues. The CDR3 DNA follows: TGTGCCAGCAGACATGCACAGGGAACCGGGGAGCTGTTTTTT. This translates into CASRHAQGTGELFF. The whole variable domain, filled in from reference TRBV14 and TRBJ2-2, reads EAGVTQFPSHSVIEKGQTVTLRCDPISGHDNLYWYRRVMGKEIKFLLHFVKESKQDESGMPNNRFLAERTGGTYSTLKVQPAELEDSGVYFCASRHAQGTGELFFGEGSRLTVL.

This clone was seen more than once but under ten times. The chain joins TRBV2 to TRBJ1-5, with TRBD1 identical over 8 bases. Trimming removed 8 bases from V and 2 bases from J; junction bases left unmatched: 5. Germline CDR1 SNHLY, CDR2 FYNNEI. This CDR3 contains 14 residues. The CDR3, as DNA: TGTGCCAGCGGTTCAGGGGGCGGCAATCAGCCCCAGCATTTT. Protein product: CASGSGGGNQPQHF. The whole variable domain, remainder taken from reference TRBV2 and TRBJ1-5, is EPEVTQTPSHQVTQMGQEVILRCVPISNHLYFYWYRQILGQKVEFLVSFYNNEISEKSEIFDDQFSVERPDGSNFTLKIRSTKLEDSAMYFCASGSGGGNQPQHFGDGTRLSIL.

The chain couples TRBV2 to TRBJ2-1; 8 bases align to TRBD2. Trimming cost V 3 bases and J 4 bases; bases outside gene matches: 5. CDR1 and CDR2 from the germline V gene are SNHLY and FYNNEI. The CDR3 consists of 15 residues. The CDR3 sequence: CASSENSGAYNEQFF. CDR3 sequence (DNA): TGTGCCAGCAGTGAGAATAGCGGGGCTTACAATGAGCAGTTCTTC.

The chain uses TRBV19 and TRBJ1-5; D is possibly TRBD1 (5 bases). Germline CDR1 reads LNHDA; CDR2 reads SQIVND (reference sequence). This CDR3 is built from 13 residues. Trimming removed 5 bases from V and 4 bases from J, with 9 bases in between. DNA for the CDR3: TGTGCCAGTAGTCCCCAGGGTAATCAGCCCCAGCATTTT. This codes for CASSPQGNQPQHF. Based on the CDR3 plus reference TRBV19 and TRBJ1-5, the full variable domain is DGGITQSPKYLFRKEGQNVTLSCEQNLNHDAMYWYRQDPGQGLRLIYYSQIVNDFQKGDIAEGYSVSREKKESFPLTVTSAQKNPTAFYLCASSPQGNQPQHFGDGTRLSIL.

The CDR3: CASSFGSEAFF. CDR3 nucleotide sequence: TGCGCCAGCAGCTTTGGCTCTGAAGCTTTCTTT. The J gene is TRBJ1-1, the V gene TRBV5-1, with D unresolved. The CDR3 loop spans 11 amino acids. CDR1 and CDR2 (germline): SGHRS, YFSETQ. V gave up 2 bases and J gave up 6 bases, with 5 bases separating them.

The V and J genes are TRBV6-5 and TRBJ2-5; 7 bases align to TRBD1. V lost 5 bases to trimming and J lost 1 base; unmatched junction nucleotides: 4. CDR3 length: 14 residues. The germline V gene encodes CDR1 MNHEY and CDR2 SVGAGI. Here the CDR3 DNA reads TGTGCCAGCAGTCAACAGGGGATCCAAGAGACCCAGTACTTC. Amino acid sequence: CASSQQGIQETQYF.

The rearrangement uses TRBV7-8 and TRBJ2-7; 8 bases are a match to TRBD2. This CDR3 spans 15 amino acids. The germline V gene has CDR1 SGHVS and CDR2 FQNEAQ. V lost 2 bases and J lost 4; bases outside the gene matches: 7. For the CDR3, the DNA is TGTGCCAGCAGCTTACAGGCGGGAGGCAATTACGAGCAGTACGTC. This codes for CASSLQAGGNYEQYV.